The 27 T cell receptor beta chains presented below share a single source sample, sequenced in a study of T cell repertoires in cytomegalovirus infection. Each CDR3 protein gets one entry after TCRdb re-called the reads with MiXCR. Of 450,000 to 600,000 distinct CDR3 sequences in the sample, approximately 10% were seen once. The sample taken for sequencing was PBMCs. These receptor sequences come from a human donor in good health (CMV status not recorded). Some clones in this sample may be carry-over from other donors' samples.

This clonotype was seen a few times. J is TRBJ2-5 and V is TRBV20-1, with D possibly matching TRBD2 (7 bases). Looked up from germline, CDR1 is DFQATT and CDR2 is SNEGSKA (reference sequence). Trimming removed 7 bases from V and 5 bases from J, with 23 bases in between. The CDR3 is 15 amino acids. The CDR3 here is CSEGKQVTGGETQYF. The CDR3 DNA reads as TGCAGTGAAGGGAAACAGGTTACGGGGGGCGAGACCCAGTACTTC.

The gene calls are TRBV6-1 and TRBJ2-6; no reliable D call. The V end was cut by 10 bases, the J end by 0 bases, with 10 bases between. The CDR3 spans 14 residues. CDR1 MNHNS and CDR2 SASEGT come from the germline V gene. CDR3 coding DNA: TGTGCCACGAGAGTTACCTCTGGGGCCAACGTCCTGACTTTC. Translated: CATRVTSGANVLTF.

This clonotype was counted at least ten times. This chain uses TRBV28 with TRBJ1-3, with 8 bases lining up with TRBD1. CDR1 MDHEN and CDR2 SYDVKM come from the germline V gene. The trim removed 4 bases at V and 4 bases at J, leaving 6 bases unmatched. The CDR3 runs 15 residues. The CDR3 bases are TGTGCCAGCAGTTCTCCAGACAGGGGAGGAAACACCATATATTTT. It translates to CASSSPDRGGNTIYF.

The gene calls are TRBV2 and TRBJ2-3; D remains ambiguous. Germline CDR1 is SNHLY and CDR2 is FYNNEI. The CDR3 is 12 residues long. V dropped 7 bases and J dropped 2 bases, with 7 bases sitting between them. The DNA of the CDR3 is TGTGCCAGCAATTGGGTCACAGATACGCAGTATTTT. It specifies CASNWVTDTQYF.

The chain joins TRBV15 to TRBJ2-5; D unclear. CDR1 LNHNV and CDR2 YYDKDF come from the germline V gene (reference sequence). This CDR3 has 15 residues. The germline V and J ends were trimmed by 2 bases and 1 base, with 11 bases remaining between them. The CDR3 loop reads CATSRFRRTQETQYF. The CDR3 DNA sequence: TGTGCCACCAGCAGATTCAGGCGGACCCAAGAGACCCAGTACTTC. The entire variable domain, with the rest obtained from reference TRBV15 and TRBJ2-5, is as follows: DAMVIQNPRYQVTQFGKPVTLSCSQTLNHNVMYWYQQKSSQAPKLLFHYYDKDFNNEADTPDNFQSRRPNTSFCFLDIRSPGLGDTAMYLCATSRFRRTQETQYFGPGTRLLVL.

The chain employs TRBV29-1 and TRBJ2-2; D is possibly TRBD2 (7 bases). Germline CDR1 is SQVTM and CDR2 is ANQGSEA. V lost 7 bases to trimming and J lost 7 bases, with 13 bases between them. CDR3 length equals 12 residues. The CDR3 loop reads CSGEGGNGELFF. CDR3 coding DNA: TGCAGCGGGGAGGGGGGGAACGGGGAGCTGTTTTTT.

In this sample, this clonotype turned up many times. The V and J genes are TRBV6-2 or TRBV6-3 and TRBJ2-2; the D gene is possibly TRBD2 (5 bases). The CDR3 length is 14 residues. Looked up from germline, CDR1 is MNHEY and CDR2 is SVGEGT. The V end lost 7 bases, the J end lost 4 bases, and 13 bases lay between the germline ends. As DNA, the CDR3 is TGTGCCAGCACCAGGTCGGGGAGCACCGGGGAGCTGTTTTTT. Amino acid sequence: CASTRSGSTGELFF.

This clonotype was counted at least ten times. The rearrangement joins TRBV7-9 to TRBJ1-2, with 7 bases matching TRBD1. CDR1 is SEHNR, CDR2 FQNEAQ, per germline (reference sequence). With 1 base clipped from V and 5 bases from J, the junction kept 10 bases outside the gene matches. The CDR3 contains 16 residues. CDR3 loop: CASSLVSGQSAYGYTF. The CDR3 DNA follows: TGTGCCAGCAGCTTAGTTTCGGGACAGTCAGCTTATGGCTACACCTTC.

The J gene is TRBJ2-3, the V gene TRBV12-3 or TRBV12-4; 7 bases fit TRBD1. This CDR3 contains 16 residues. V was pared by 6 bases and J by 7 bases, with 16 bases of the junction left unmatched. This CDR3 is CASSSRFGTEPNTQYF. In nucleotides, the CDR3 is TGTGCCAGCAGCTCTAGGTTTGGGACAGAGCCGAATACGCAGTATTTT.

The chain carries TRBV27 and TRBJ1-2; D remains unclear. The CDR3 is 14 amino acids. V lost 7 bases to trimming and J lost 6 bases, with 18 bases between them. Germline V gene data show CDR1 as MNHEY and CDR2 as SMNVEV (reference sequence). The CDR3 bases are TGTGCCAGCAACCGGGCGGGGAGGGAAGATGGCTACACCTTC. It is translated as CASNRAGREDGYTF.

There are many counts of this clonotype. The V and J genes are TRBV14 and TRBJ2-1; perhaps D is TRBD1 or TRBD2 (5 bases each). V lost 3 bases and J 4 bases, leaving 25 bases between the germline ends. Germline loops: CDR1 SGHDN, CDR2 FVKESK. The CDR3 has 19 amino acids. For the CDR3, the DNA is TGTGCCAGCAGCCACATTCCCGGGATCCAGGGCTGGGGGTACAATGAGCAGTTCTTC. It translates to CASSHIPGIQGWGYNEQFF. Full variable domain (missing parts from reference TRBV14 and TRBJ2-1): EAGVTQFPSHSVIEKGQTVTLRCDPISGHDNLYWYRRVMGKEIKFLLHFVKESKQDESGMPNNRFLAERTGGTYSTLKVQPAELEDSGVYFCASSHIPGIQGWGYNEQFFGPGTRLTVL.

This clonotype has a count of ten or more. This rearrangement joins TRBV12-3 or TRBV12-4 to TRBJ1-4; the D gene is possibly TRBD1 (5 bases). This CDR3 is 14 amino acids long. The V end was cut by 3 bases, the J end by 8 bases, with 13 bases between. The CDR3 DNA reads TGTGCCAGCAGTTTGGACACCGGCTGGGAAAAACTGTTTTTT. It codes for CASSLDTGWEKLFF.

In this sample, this clonotype turned up many times. CDR3: CASSYGGRVGELFF. In DNA, the CDR3 is TGTGCCAGCAGTTACGGCGGGAGAGTCGGGGAGCTGTTTTTT. The rearrangement uses TRBV6-5 and TRBJ2-2; TRBD2 aligns across 7 bases. CDR3 length: 14 amino acids. V was clipped by 2 bases and J by 7 bases; unmatched bases: 4. Per germline, CDR1 MNHEY and CDR2 SVGAGI.

This clonotype was seen many times. J is TRBJ2-7 and V is TRBV6-5, with TRBD2 identical over 7 bases. The CDR3 is 14 amino acids. With V trimmed by 7 bases and J by 5 bases, 11 bases remained unmatched. Germline-derived CDR1 and CDR2 are MNHEY and SVGAGI. The CDR3 protein is CASTHGGSEDEQYF. In DNA, the CDR3 is TGTGCCAGCACCCACGGGGGGAGTGAAGACGAGCAGTACTTC.

The genes are TRBV6-5 and TRBJ2-1; D uncertain. The germline V and J ends were trimmed by 4 bases and 3 bases, with 13 bases remaining between them. The CDR3 runs to 15 residues. The V gene's germline CDR1 is MNHEY and CDR2 SVGAGI. The chain's CDR3 is CASSSLGKLYNEQFF. CDR3 DNA: TGTGCCAGCAGTTCCCTGGGAAAACTCTACAATGAGCAGTTCTTC.

This clonotype was recorded many times. The rearrangement links TRBV6-5 to TRBJ2-3, with a tentative D call TRBD2 (6 bases). This CDR3 contains 15 residues. Germline V lookup: CDR1 MNHEY, CDR2 SVGAGI. The V end was cut by 0 bases, the J end by 3 bases, with 10 bases between. The CDR3 sequence: CASSYSAGSTDTQYF. The DNA of the CDR3 is TGTGCCAGCAGTTACTCGGCGGGAAGTACAGATACGCAGTATTTT.

A few counts support this clonotype. This chain uses TRBV30 with TRBJ2-7; TRBD2 matches at 12 bases. V was clipped by 1 base and J by 4 bases; unmatched bases: 2. This CDR3 comprises 14 residues. From germline, CDR1 is GTSNPN and CDR2 SVGIG (reference sequence). Here the CDR3 DNA reads TGTGCCTGGAGTGAGACTAGCGGGAGTTACGAGCAGTACTTC. This gives the protein CAWSETSGSYEQYF.

This clonotype appeared many times. This chain connects TRBV7-9 to TRBJ2-1, with 10 bases matching TRBD1. The CDR3 is 15 amino acids. The germline V gene has CDR1 SEHNR and CDR2 FQNEAQ (reference sequence). The junction had 7 bases not matched to a gene; V was cut back by 5 bases and J by 6 bases. The CDR3 sequence: CASSLRQGAGNEQFF. CDR3 DNA: TGTGCCAGCAGCCTAAGACAGGGGGCCGGCAATGAGCAGTTCTTC.

Many counts were recorded for this clonotype. The V and J genes are TRBV12-3 or TRBV12-4 and TRBJ1-5, with a possible D match to TRBD1 (6 bases). This CDR3 has 14 amino acids. With 5 bases removed from V and 6 bases from J, the gap between germline ends came to 14 bases. The CDR3 loop reads CASSQGQRAQPQHF. Written as DNA, the CDR3 is TGTGCCAGCAGTCAAGGACAGCGGGCTCAGCCCCAGCATTTT.

This clonotype turned up a few times. The V gene is TRBV5-1, the J gene TRBJ1-1, with D tentatively TRBD1 (5 bases). CDR3 length: 14 amino acids. Germline V lookup: CDR1 SGHRS, CDR2 YFSETQ. Trimming pared 2 bases from V and 4 bases from J, leaving 12 bases between. For the CDR3, the DNA is TGCGCCAGCAGCTTTGAGGGGCTCGGCACTGAAGCTTTCTTT. Translation gives CASSFEGLGTEAFF.

The table lists this clonotype with a few counts. This chain connects TRBV7-9 to TRBJ2-3, with 9 bases that match TRBD2. The CDR3 length is 13 residues. V trimming: 7 bases; J trimming: 15 bases; junction bases outside the gene matches: 14. Germline V gene data show CDR1 as SEHNR and CDR2 as FQNEAQ (reference sequence). DNA of the CDR3: TGTGCCAGCAAGCGGGGGGAGTGGACAGTTGAATATTTT. Translation: CASKRGEWTVEYF.

This clonotype came up once. A much larger clonotype is one base distant, so this may be a read error. The rearrangement uses TRBV12-3 or TRBV12-4 and TRBJ2-1; no clear D. The CDR3 runs to 15 residues. The CDR3 DNA reads TGTGTCAGCAGTTTAAACGTACCCCCCTACAATGAGCAGTTCTTC. It encodes CVSSLNVPPYNEQFF.

This clonotype was detected a few times. This chain connects TRBV18 to TRBJ2-5; D remains unclear. V was pared by 6 bases and J by 5 bases, with 13 bases between. Germline loops: CDR1 KGHSH, CDR2 LQKENI. This CDR3 has 13 amino acids. As DNA, the CDR3 is TGTGCCAGCTCCCGGGCCCTTACGGAGACCCAGTACTTC. As protein: CASSRALTETQYF.

V and J are TRBV5-1 and TRBJ2-2; 8 bases align to TRBD1. Trimming removed 4 bases from V and 6 bases from J; junction bases left unmatched: 2. The CDR3 is 13 amino acids. Germline V gene data show CDR1 as SGHRS and CDR2 as YFSETQ. The CDR3 region is CASSTDRAGELFF. CDR3 bases: TGCGCCAGCAGCACGGACAGGGCCGGGGAGCTGTTTTTT. Using reference TRBV5-1 and TRBJ2-2 for the parts outside the CDR3, the full variable domain is KAGVTQTPRYLIKTRGQQVTLSCSPISGHRSVSWYQQTPGQGLQFLFEYFSETQRNKGNFPGRFSGRQFSNSRSEMNVSTLELGDSALYLCASSTDRAGELFFGEGSRLTVL.

This clonotype came up many times. The CDR3 loop is CASRHMEGRTNYGYTF. DNA of the CDR3: TGTGCCAGTAGGCACATGGAGGGGAGGACTAACTATGGCTACACCTTC. This sequence joins TRBV19 and TRBJ1-2; D is perhaps TRBD1 (5 bases). V was cut by 6 bases and J by 0 bases, with 17 bases left in between. The CDR3 sequence is 16 residues long. Looked up from germline, CDR1 is LNHDA and CDR2 is SQIVND (reference sequence). Variable domain in full (rest from reference TRBV19 and TRBJ1-2): DGGITQSPKYLFRKEGQNVTLSCEQNLNHDAMYWYRQDPGQGLRLIYYSQIVNDFQKGDIAEGYSVSREKKESFPLTVTSAQKNPTAFYLCASRHMEGRTNYGYTFGSGTRLTVV.

The V and J genes are TRBV28 and TRBJ2-1, with 14 bases matching TRBD2. Germline assignment: CDR1 MDHEN and CDR2 SYDVKM. Losses at the gene ends were 6 bases for V and 6 bases for J; bases not matched to a gene: 4. CDR3 length equals 15 residues. The CDR3 nucleotides read TGTGCCAGCAGGAAGGGACTAGCGGGAGTCAATGAGCAGTTCTTC. Protein: CASRKGLAGVNEQFF.

This clonotype was detected ten times or more. V gene TRBV4-1 combines with J gene TRBJ1-5; no definite D call. Germline lookup yields CDR1 MGHRA and CDR2 YSYEKL. The V end was cut by 0 bases, the J end by 3 bases, with 9 bases between. The CDR3 is 15 amino acids. The CDR3 protein is CASSQEEGPNQPQHF. Here the CDR3 DNA reads TGCGCCAGCAGCCAAGAAGAGGGCCCCAATCAGCCCCAGCATTTT.